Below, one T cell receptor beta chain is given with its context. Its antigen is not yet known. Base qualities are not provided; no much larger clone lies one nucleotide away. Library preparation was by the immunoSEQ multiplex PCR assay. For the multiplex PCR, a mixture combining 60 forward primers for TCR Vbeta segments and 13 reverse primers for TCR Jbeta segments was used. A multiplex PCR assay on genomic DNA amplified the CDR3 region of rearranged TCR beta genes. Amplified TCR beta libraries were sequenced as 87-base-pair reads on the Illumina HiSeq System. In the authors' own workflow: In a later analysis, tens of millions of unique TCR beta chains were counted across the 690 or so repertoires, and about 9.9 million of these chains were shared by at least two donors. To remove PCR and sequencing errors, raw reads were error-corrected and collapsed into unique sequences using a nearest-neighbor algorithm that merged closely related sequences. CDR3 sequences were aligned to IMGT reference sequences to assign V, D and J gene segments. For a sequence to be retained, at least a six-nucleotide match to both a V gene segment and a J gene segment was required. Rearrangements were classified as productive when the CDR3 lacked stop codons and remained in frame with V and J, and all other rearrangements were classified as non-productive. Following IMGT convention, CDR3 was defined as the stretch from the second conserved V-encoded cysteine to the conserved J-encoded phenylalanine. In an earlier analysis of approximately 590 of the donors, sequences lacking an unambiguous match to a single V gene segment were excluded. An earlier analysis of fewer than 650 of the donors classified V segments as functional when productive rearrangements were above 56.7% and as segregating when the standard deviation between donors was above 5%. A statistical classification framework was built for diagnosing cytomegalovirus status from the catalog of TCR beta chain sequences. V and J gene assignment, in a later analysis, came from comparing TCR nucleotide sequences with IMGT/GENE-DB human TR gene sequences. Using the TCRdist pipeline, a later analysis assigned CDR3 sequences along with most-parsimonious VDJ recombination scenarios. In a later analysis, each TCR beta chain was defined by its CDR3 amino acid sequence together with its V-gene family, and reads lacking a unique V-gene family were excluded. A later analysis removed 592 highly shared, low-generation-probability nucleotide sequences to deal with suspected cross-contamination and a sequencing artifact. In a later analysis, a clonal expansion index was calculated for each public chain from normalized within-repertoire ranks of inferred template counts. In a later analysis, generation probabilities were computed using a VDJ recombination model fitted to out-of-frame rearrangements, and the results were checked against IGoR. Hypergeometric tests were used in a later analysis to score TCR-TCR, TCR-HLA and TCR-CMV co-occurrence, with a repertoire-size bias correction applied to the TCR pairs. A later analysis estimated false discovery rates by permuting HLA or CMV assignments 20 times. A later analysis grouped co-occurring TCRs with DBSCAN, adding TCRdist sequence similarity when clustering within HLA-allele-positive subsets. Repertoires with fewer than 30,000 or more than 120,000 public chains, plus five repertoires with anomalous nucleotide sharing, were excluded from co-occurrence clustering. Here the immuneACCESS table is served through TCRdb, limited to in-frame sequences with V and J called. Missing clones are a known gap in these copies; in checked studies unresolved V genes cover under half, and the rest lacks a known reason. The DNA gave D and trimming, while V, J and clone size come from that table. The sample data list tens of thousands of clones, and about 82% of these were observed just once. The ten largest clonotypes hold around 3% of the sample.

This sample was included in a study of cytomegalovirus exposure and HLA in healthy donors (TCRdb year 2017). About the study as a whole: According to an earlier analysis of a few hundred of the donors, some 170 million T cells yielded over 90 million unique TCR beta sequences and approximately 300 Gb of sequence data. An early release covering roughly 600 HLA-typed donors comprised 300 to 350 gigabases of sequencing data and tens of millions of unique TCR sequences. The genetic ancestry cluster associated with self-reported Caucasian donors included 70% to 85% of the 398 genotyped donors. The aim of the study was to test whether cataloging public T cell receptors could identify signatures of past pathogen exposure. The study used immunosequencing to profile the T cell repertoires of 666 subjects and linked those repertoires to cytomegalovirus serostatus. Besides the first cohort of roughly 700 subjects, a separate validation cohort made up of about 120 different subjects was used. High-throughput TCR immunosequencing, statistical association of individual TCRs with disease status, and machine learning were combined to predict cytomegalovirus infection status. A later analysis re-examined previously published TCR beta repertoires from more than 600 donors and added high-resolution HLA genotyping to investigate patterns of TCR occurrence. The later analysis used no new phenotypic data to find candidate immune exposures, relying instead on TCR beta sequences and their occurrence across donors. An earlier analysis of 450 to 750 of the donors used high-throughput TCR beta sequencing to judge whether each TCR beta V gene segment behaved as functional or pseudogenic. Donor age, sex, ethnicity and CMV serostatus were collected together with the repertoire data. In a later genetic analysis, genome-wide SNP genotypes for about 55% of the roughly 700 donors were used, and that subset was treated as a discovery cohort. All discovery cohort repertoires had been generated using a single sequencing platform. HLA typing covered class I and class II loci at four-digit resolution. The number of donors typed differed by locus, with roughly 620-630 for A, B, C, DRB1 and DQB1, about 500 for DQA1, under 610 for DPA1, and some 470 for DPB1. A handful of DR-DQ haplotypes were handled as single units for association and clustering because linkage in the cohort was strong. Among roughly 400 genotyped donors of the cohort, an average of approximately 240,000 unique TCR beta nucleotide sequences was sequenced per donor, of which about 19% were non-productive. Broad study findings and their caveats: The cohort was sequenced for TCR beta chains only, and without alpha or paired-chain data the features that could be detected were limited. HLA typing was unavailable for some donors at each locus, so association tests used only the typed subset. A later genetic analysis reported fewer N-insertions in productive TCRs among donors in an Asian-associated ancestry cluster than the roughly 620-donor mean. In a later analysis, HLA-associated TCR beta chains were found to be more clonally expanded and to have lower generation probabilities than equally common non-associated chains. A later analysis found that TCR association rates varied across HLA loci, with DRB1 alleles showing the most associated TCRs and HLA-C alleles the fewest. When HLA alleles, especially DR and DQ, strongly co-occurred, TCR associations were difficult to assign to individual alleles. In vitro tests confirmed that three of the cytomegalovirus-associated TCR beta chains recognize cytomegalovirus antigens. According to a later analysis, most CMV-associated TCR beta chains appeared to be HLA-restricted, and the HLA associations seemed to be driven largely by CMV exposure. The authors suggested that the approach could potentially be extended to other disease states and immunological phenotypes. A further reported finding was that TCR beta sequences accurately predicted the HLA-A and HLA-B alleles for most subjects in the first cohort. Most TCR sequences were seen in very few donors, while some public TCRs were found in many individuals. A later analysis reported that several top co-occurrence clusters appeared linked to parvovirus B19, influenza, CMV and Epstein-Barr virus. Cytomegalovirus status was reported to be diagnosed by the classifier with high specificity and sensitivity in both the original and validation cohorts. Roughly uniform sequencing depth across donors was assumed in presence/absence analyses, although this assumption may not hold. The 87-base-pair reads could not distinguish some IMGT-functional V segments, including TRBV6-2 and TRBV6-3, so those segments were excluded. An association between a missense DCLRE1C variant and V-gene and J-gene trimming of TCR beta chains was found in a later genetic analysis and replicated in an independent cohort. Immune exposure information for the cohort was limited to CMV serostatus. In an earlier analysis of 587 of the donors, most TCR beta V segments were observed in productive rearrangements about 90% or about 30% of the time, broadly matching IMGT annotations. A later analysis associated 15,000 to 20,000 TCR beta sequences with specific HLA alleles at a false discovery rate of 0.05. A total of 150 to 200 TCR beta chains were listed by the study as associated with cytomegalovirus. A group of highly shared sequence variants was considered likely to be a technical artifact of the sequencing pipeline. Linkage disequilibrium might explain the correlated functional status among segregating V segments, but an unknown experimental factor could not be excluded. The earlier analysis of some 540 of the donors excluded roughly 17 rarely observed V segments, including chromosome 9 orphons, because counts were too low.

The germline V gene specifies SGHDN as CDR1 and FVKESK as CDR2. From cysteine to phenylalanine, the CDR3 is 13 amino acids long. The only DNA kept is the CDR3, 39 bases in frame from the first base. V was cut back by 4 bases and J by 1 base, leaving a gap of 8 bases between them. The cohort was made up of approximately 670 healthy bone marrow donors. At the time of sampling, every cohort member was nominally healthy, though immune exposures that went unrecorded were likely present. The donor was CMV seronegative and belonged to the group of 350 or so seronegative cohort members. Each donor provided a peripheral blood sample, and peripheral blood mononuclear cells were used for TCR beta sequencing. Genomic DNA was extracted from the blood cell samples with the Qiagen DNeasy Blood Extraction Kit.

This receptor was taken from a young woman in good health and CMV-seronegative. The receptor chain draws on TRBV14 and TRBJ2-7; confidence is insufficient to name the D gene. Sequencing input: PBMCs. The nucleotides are TGTGCCAGCAGCCGAAGCAGGTCCTACGAGCAGTACTTC. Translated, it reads CASSRSRSYEQYF.